The rows below give T cell receptor beta chains drawn from one sample of a study of cytotoxic CD8 clonotypes in ibrutinib-treated CLL. TCRdb's copy holds only in-frame clones and misses some; the assay was immunoSEQ multiplex PCR. The repertoire includes 14,000 or so clones, 64% of them detected once, and approximately 40% sits in the top ten. The specimen was PBMCs, collected before ibrutinib treatment. Receptor source: a human donor with chronic lymphocytic leukemia. Both conserved end residues are part of each CDR3. A D gene is named only where the DNA matches it firmly. The size field is filled for only some rows; it gives once, few, many or a size class.

length	V	J	size	D	CDR3	DNA
13	TRBV27	TRBJ1-1	medium-sized	.	CATSSMGGTEAFF	TGTGCCACCTCATCAATGGGGGGCACTGAAGCTTTCTTT
15	TRBV10-2	TRBJ2-2	few	.	CASSLDRPNTGELFF	TGCGCCAGCAGTTTGGACAGACCGAACACCGGGGAGCTGTTTTTT
14	TRBV4-1	TRBJ1-2	.	TRBD1	CASRAGQGLYGYTF	TGCGCCAGCAGGGCCGGACAGGGCCTCTATGGCTACACCTTC
16	TRBV29-1	TRBJ1-2	.	TRBD1	CSAGGTGHHAAYGYTF	TGCAGCGCGGGAGGGACAGGTCACCACGCTGCCTATGGCTACACCTTC
16	TRBV5-5	TRBJ2-2	once	TRBD1	CASSSGRTGSAGELFF	TGTGCCAGCAGCTCCGGGCGGACAGGGAGTGCCGGGGAGCTGTTTTTT
15	TRBV19	TRBJ2-5	.	TRBD1	CASSTGQGFQETQYF	TGTGCCAGTAGTACCGGACAGGGGTTCCAAGAGACCCAGTACTTC
14	TRBV10-3	TRBJ2-3	.	TRBD1	CAIVRDRDTDTQYF	TGTGCCATAGTCCGGGACAGGGACACAGATACGCAGTATTTT
15	TRBV5-6	TRBJ2-3	.	.	CASTLAGTLTDTQYF	TGTGCCAGCACGTTGGCAGGTACCCTCACAGATACGCAGTATTTT
11	TRBV27	TRBJ1-1	once	.	CASSFGQEAFF	TGTGCCAGCAGTTTCGGTCAAGAAGCTTTCTTT
14	TRBV2	TRBJ2-3	.	.	CASSESGATDTQYF	TGTGCCAGCAGTGAAAGTGGGGCCACAGATACGCAGTATTTT
17	TRBV14	TRBJ2-1	.	TRBD2	CASSQGTSGVRYNEQFF	TGTGCCAGCAGCCAAGGGACTAGCGGGGTCCGCTACAATGAGCAGTTCTTC
13	TRBV21-1	TRBJ2-7	.	.	CASSFGVRNEQYF	TGTGCCAGCAGCTTCGGGGTGAGGAACGAGCAGTACTTC
12	TRBV11-2	TRBJ2-7	few	.	CASSSSLYEQYF	TGTGCCAGCAGCTCGTCCCTATACGAGCAGTACTTC
14	TRBV29-1	TRBJ2-7	.	TRBD1	CSVVLTGGSYEQYF	TGCAGCGTTGTGCTCACAGGGGGCTCCTACGAGCAGTACTTC
18	TRBV5-1	TRBJ2-7	.	.	CASSLLRTTGASSYEQYF	TGCGCCAGCAGCTTACTACGGACGACAGGTGCCAGCTCCTACGAGCAGTACTTC
13	TRBV7-9	TRBJ1-1	.	.	CASEPIGSPWAFF	TGTGCCAGCGAACCTATTGGGTCGCCCTGGGCTTTCTTT
15	TRBV11-2	TRBJ2-5	.	TRBD1	CASSPGGIGQETQYF	TGTGCCAGCAGCCCAGGGGGCATTGGCCAAGAGACCCAGTACTTC
12	TRBV29-1	TRBJ1-1	.	.	CSVVRGDTEAFF	TGCAGCGTGGTGAGGGGAGACACTGAAGCTTTCTTT
15	TRBV4-1	TRBJ2-1	.	.	CASSQEDSSNFEQFF	TGCGCCAGCAGCCAAGAGGACAGTAGCAATTTTGAGCAGTTCTTC
15	TRBV2	TRBJ2-5	.	.	CASSEAGNPQETQYF	TGTGCCAGCAGTGAAGCAGGGAACCCTCAAGAGACCCAGTACTTC
14	TRBV27	TRBJ2-1	.	.	CASSLVRGYNEQFF	TGTGCCAGCAGTTTAGTACGGGGTTACAATGAGCAGTTCTTC
15	TRBV11-2	TRBJ1-5	.	TRBD1	CASSLGDSMNQPQHF	TGTGCCAGCAGCTTAGGGGACAGTATGAATCAGCCCCAGCATTTT
15	TRBV18	TRBJ1-2	.	.	CASSPPVGRDYGYTF	TGTGCCAGCTCACCACCGGTTGGCAGGGACTATGGCTACACCTTC
14	TRBV9	TRBJ1-1	.	.	CASSVVLGRTEAFF	TGTGCCAGCAGCGTAGTTTTAGGGCGGACTGAAGCTTTCTTT
14	TRBV18	TRBJ1-1	few	TRBD1	CASSAGQINTEAFF	TGTGCCAGCTCAGCGGGACAGATAAACACTGAAGCTTTCTTT
15	TRBV5-5	TRBJ1-2	.	TRBD1	CASSQITGEGYGYTF	TGTGCCAGCAGCCAAATTACAGGGGAAGGCTATGGCTACACCTTC
13	TRBV19	TRBJ1-1	.	.	CASMAGVGTEAFF	TGTGCCAGTATGGCGGGGGTTGGCACTGAAGCTTTCTTT
14	TRBV15	TRBJ2-1	.	.	CVVQGSYGRDEQFF	TGTGTCGTCCAAGGCAGCTACGGGCGGGATGAGCAGTTCTTC
14	TRBV5-1	TRBJ2-2	.	TRBD2	CAGSLAGNTGELFF	TGCGCCGGGTCACTAGCGGGGAACACCGGGGAGCTGTTTTTT
13	TRBV2	TRBJ1-1	.	.	CASSDTRGTEAFF	TGTGCCAGCAGTGATACGAGGGGGACTGAAGCTTTCTTT
12	TRBV11-3	TRBJ2-3	.	.	CASSSDVNTQYF	TGTGCCAGCAGCTCCGACGTCAATACGCAGTATTTT
17	TRBV10-3	TRBJ2-3	.	TRBD2	CAISPGLAGGGTDTQYF	TGTGCCATCAGTCCGGGACTAGCGGGGGGGGGCACAGATACGCAGTATTTT
15	TRBV7-9	TRBJ2-7	once	TRBD2	CASSYGLAGGHEQYF	TGTGCCAGCAGCTACGGACTAGCGGGGGGCCACGAGCAGTACTTC
14	TRBV6-4	TRBJ1-1	.	TRBD1	CASSTTDRYLEAFF	TGTGCCAGCAGTACGACGGACAGGTACCTTGAAGCTTTCTTT
13	TRBV5-4	TRBJ1-2	.	.	CASLGRADYGYTF	TGTGCCAGCCTAGGAAGGGCTGACTATGGCTACACCTTC
13	TRBV29-1	TRBJ1-2	medium-sized	.	CSVLPTGTYGYTF	TGCAGCGTATTGCCAACCGGGACCTATGGCTACACCTTC
15	TRBV18	TRBJ1-1	few	.	CASSPSGGTNTEAFF	TGTGCCAGCTCACCGTCCGGGGGGACGAACACTGAAGCTTTCTTT
13	TRBV25-1	TRBJ1-2	.	.	CASSENGVSGYTF	TGTGCCAGCAGTGAAAACGGAGTATCCGGCTACACCTTC
17	TRBV27	TRBJ2-2	few	TRBD2	CASSLGPLAGVTGELFF	TGTGCCAGCAGTTTAGGTCCGCTAGCGGGGGTGACCGGGGAGCTGTTTTTT
13	TRBV14	TRBJ1-2	.	.	CASSQAQSYGYTF	TGTGCCAGCAGCCAAGCACAGTCCTATGGCTACACCTTC
13	TRBV2	TRBJ2-5	.	.	CASNKRAQETQYF	TGTGCCAGCAACAAAAGGGCTCAAGAGACCCAGTACTTC
13	TRBV7-6	TRBJ1-6	.	.	CASSLGSNSPLHF	TGTGCCAGCAGCTTAGGGAGTAATTCACCCCTCCACTTT
16	TRBV30	TRBJ1-2	few	TRBD1	CAWRERGTGALYGYTF	TGTGCCTGGAGAGAAAGGGGAACAGGGGCCCTCTATGGCTACACCTTC
16	TRBV12-5	TRBJ1-5	few	.	CASGLGESHSNQPQHF	TGTGCTAGTGGTTTGGGAGAATCTCATAGCAATCAGCCCCAGCATTTT
15	TRBV27	TRBJ2-1	.	.	CASSMGLPSYNEQFF	TGTGCCAGCAGCATGGGACTTCCCTCCTACAATGAGCAGTTCTTC
14	TRBV18	TRBJ1-1	.	.	CASSPQGRDTEAFF	TGTGCCAGCTCACCGCAGGGTAGGGACACTGAAGCTTTCTTT